The entry below gives a single T cell receptor beta chain sequence along with its context. Its antigen is unknown. The donors (healthy individuals) were bone marrow donors. Vbeta (60) and Jbeta (13) primers were used in the PCR. Profiling relied on immunoSEQ multiplex PCR, and the TCRdb table lists in-frame clones only, not all of them. Of approximately 100,000 clones in the sample, 60% to 75% were seen once. The record originates from a study of cytomegalovirus exposure and HLA in healthy donors. Study conclusions and caveats: In a later analysis, TCR beta V- and J-gene trimming showed a link to a missense DCLRE1C variant.

The sample taken for sequencing was PBMCs. This clonotype was obtained from a man aged 45 to 65 in good health and CMV-seronegative.

The CDR3 nucleotides read TGTGCCAGCAGTTTGAGTGCCATCTACACAGATACGCAGTATTTT. It specifies CASSLSAIYTDTQYF. This chain links TRBV28 with TRBJ2-3, with D uncertain. CDR1 MDHEN and CDR2 SYDVKM come from the germline V gene. Trimming removed 3 bases at V and 2 bases at J, with 12 bases between. The CDR3 covers 15 residues.